This T cell receptor (beta chain) was recorded in a study of shared clonotypes between healthy human individuals. The length of the CDR3 is 12 residues. The germline V and J ends were trimmed by 6 bases and 3 bases, with 8 bases remaining between them. The germline CDR1 and CDR2 sequences are MNHEY and SVGAGI. The naive CD8 subset, CD45RO-negative cells positively selected for CCR7, excluded terminally differentiated effector memory CD45RA+ cells. Profiled with immunoSEQ multiplex PCR; TCRdb holds only in-frame clones, not every one. The table includes some 2.1 million clones, 80% to 95% detected once. In this sample, this clone turned up a few times.

The receptor comes from a man aged 18 to 29 in good health. Some clones in this sample may be carry-over from other donors' samples. The chain carries TRBV6-5 and TRBJ1-1; possible D gene TRBD1, 6 bases. The sequenced sample was naive CD8+ T cells from PBMCs. DNA of the CDR3: TGTGCCAGCAGACAGGGTTACACTGAAGCTTTCTTT. Residues: CASRQGYTEAFF.